The following is a T cell receptor beta chain sequence with its context. Grouping used clinical history reported by participants in a survey and questionnaire. The germline gives CDR1 MRHNA, CDR2 SNTAGT. The CDR3 spans 14 residues. V was clipped by 11 bases and J by 4 bases; unmatched bases: 7. The data were taken from a study of blood T cell repertoires in COVID-19. Looking at the study overall: The study counted Cohort 3 donors as recovered given two negative PCRs, clearance, or symptom resolution. Nucleic acid was either cDNA or gDNA, and it came from T cells, B-cell-depleted T cells, or PBMCs.

In the authors' methods: Reference gene primers were amplified, and this amplification served to estimate nucleated cell counts. TCRdb's copy holds only in-frame clones and misses some; the assay was immunoSEQ multiplex PCR. V and J calls and clone size are as listed in that table; D and trimming were resolved from the DNA. Of roughly 230,000 clones listed, about nine tenths are singletons. What was sequenced was PBMCs or T cells enriched from blood (not recorded which). This TCR was recovered from a man between 25 and 39 years old in a cohort exposed to, infected with or recovered from COVID-19 (not recorded which). The chain joins TRBV6-4 to TRBJ2-3; 12 bases are a match to TRBD2. The CDR3 DNA reads TGTGCCGGTGAACCTAGCGGGAGGGCAGATACGCAGTATTTT. Protein product: CAGEPSGRADTQYF.